The subject of this entry is one T cell receptor (beta chain). Its antigen is currently unknown. CDR1 is MNHNY, CDR2 SVGAGI, per germline (reference sequence). The CDR3 covers 16 residues. The V end was cut by 2 bases, the J end by 0 bases, with 14 bases between. This specimen comes from a study of PD-1 blockade in classical Hodgkin lymphoma. General study points: Patients starting nivolumab under 1 year after ASCT were excluded. Newly diagnosed patients and complete responders had comparable diversity at baseline. Newly diagnosed patients were reported to start with lower TCR diversity than healthy donors.

Measured with immunoSEQ multiplex PCR; TCRdb has only the in-frame clones, and not every one. The sample shows 100,000 or so clones, roughly 87% of them seen only once. Time point defined: cycle 4 day 1 (C4D1), after six to seven weeks of nivolumab. Every patient was affected by relapse after autologous stem cell transplantation, while exposure to brentuximab vedotin was not uniform. The genes are TRBV6-6 and TRBJ2-7; D is unresolved. The receptor was derived from a human donor with classical Hodgkin lymphoma. Sample: peripheral blood mononuclear cells (PBMCs), taken before the fourth cycle of nivolumab. The DNA for the CDR3 is TGTGCCAGCAGTTACAACGCCTACAGAGACTCCTACGAGCAGTACTTC. Translation gives CASSYNAYRDSYEQYF.